These 28 T cell receptor beta chains came from one sample sequenced in a study of CD8 T cells in Susac syndrome. The authors reverse transcribed roughly 0.45 to 1 ug RNA with random hexamers. MiXCR, run by TCRdb on the immunoSEQ multiplex PCR reads, gives a single entry per CDR3 protein. Of 200,000 to 300,000 distinct CDR3 sequences detected, around 93% appear once; the ten largest clones hold 0.07% to 0.09%. The sequencing input was CD4+ T cells from PBMCs. These receptors were collected from a human donor with multiple sclerosis.

This sequence joins TRBV9 and TRBJ1-1, with D hard to call. The CDR3 has 14 residues. Germline V gives CDR1 SGDLS, CDR2 YYNGEE. V was pared by 0 bases and J by 5 bases, with 11 bases between. DNA for the CDR3: TGTGCCAGCAGCGTAGAGGTTGGTGGGACTGAAGCTTTCTTT. Its protein is CASSVEVGGTEAFF.

This clonotype has only a few counts. The chain combines TRBV2 with TRBJ2-3; tentative D call: TRBD1 (5 bases). CDR1 and CDR2 (germline): SNHLY, FYNNEI. Trimming removed 5 bases at V and 4 bases at J, with 10 bases between. This CDR3 region has 13 residues. CDR3 in DNA: TGTGCCAGCAGTCTGGGGCCCCCAGATACGCAGTATTTT. The encoded protein is CASSLGPPDTQYF.

The rearrangement uses TRBV3-1 and TRBJ2-3; the D is unclear. This CDR3 spans 15 amino acids. The V end lost 0 bases, the J end lost 5 bases, and 12 bases lay between the germline ends. The germline CDR1 and CDR2 sequences are LGHDT and YNNKEL (reference sequence). In nucleotides, the CDR3 is TGTGCCAGCAGCCAAGATGTAAGAGGCCTAGATACGCAGTATTTT. Its protein product is CASSQDVRGLDTQYF.

The gene calls are TRBV20-1 and TRBJ2-7, with 11 nucleotides matching TRBD2. V shed 6 bases and J 4 bases; nucleotides not matched to a gene: 5. The CDR3 spans 13 residues. From germline, CDR1 is DFQATT and CDR2 SNEGSKA (reference sequence). CDR3 sequence: CSAPTSGDYEQYF. CDR3 sequence (DNA): TGCAGTGCACCGACTAGCGGGGATTACGAGCAGTACTTC.

The rearrangement joins TRBV10-3 to TRBJ2-5; D not certain. This CDR3 has 14 amino acids. The germline V gene encodes CDR1 ENHRY and CDR2 SYGVKD. With 4 bases removed from V and 5 bases from J, the gap between germline ends came to 14 bases. Written as DNA, the CDR3 is TGTGCCATCAGTGTGGCCGAGTGGGCCGAGACCCAGTACTTC. It specifies CAISVAEWAETQYF.

The rearrangement links TRBV20-1 to TRBJ2-1; TRBD2 agrees at 8 bases. V lost 3 bases and J lost 5; bases outside the gene matches: 6. In germline, CDR1 is DFQATT, CDR2 SNEGSKA (reference sequence). The CDR3 runs to 14 residues. CDR3 coding DNA: TGCAGTGCTAGTAAGCTAGCGGGTGACAATGAGCAGTTCTTC. It is translated as CSASKLAGDNEQFF.

This chain uses TRBV10-3 with TRBJ1-1; 7 nucleotides align to TRBD1. This CDR3 comprises 12 residues. J lost 13 bases, V lost 0 bases, and 5 bases had no gene match. Germline V gene data show CDR1 as ENHRY and CDR2 as SYGVKD. CDR3 sequence: CAISESEGARFF. DNA of the CDR3: TGTGCCATCAGTGAGTCGGAGGGGGCCCGTTTCTTT.

V is TRBV9 and J is TRBJ2-5; 12 bases are a match to TRBD2. The germline CDR1 and CDR2 sequences are SGDLS and YYNGEE. V lost 8 bases and J lost 0; bases outside the gene matches: 11. CDR3 size: 17 residues. CDR3 in DNA: TGTGCCAGACAGGGTAGGGGACTAGCGGGCGACCAAGAGACCCAGTACTTC. It is translated as CARQGRGLAGDQETQYF.

The chain carries TRBV3-1 and TRBJ1-1, with 7 bases aligning to TRBD1. Losses at the gene ends were 4 bases for V and 5 bases for J; bases not matched to a gene: 7. In germline, CDR1 is LGHDT, CDR2 YNNKEL (reference sequence). This CDR3 comprises 14 residues. CDR3 protein: CASSLVDRETEAFF. CDR3 DNA: TGTGCCAGCAGCCTGGTCGACAGGGAGACTGAAGCTTTCTTT.

The chain carries TRBV5-4 and TRBJ1-1; 9 positions agree with TRBD1. This CDR3 is built from 15 residues. Germline loops: CDR1 SGHNT, CDR2 YYREEE (reference sequence). Trimming cost V 3 bases and J 0 bases; bases outside gene matches: 3. The CDR3 DNA reads as TGTGCCAGCAGCTCCGACAGGGGGATGAACACTGAAGCTTTCTTT. It specifies CASSSDRGMNTEAFF.

This clonotype was observed a few times. V is TRBV11-2 and J is TRBJ2-3; 9 bases are shared with TRBD2. The CDR3 is 16 residues long. V lost 0 bases to trimming and J lost 1 base; unmatched junction nucleotides: 2. Germline V gives CDR1 SGHAT, CDR2 FQNNGV. The CDR3 region has the DNA TGTGCCAGCAGCTTAGAGAGCGGGGGGCGCACAGATACGCAGTATTTT. It yields the protein CASSLESGGRTDTQYF.

The count of this clonotype is one. The J gene is TRBJ1-6, the V gene TRBV13, with 10 nucleotides matching TRBD1. CDR3 length: 18 residues. CDR1 is PRHDT and CDR2 is FYEKMQ in the germline V gene (reference sequence). Trimming took 5 bases from V and 1 from J; bases not matched to a gene: 8. The CDR3 region has the DNA TGTGCCAGCAGCCTAAGACAGGGGGCCGGATCCTATAATTCACCCCTCCACTTT. Its translation: CASSLRQGAGSYNSPLHF. Filled out from reference TRBV13 and TRBJ1-6, the complete variable domain reads AAGVIQSPRHLIKEKRETATLKCYPIPRHDTVYWYQQGPGQDPQFLISFYEKMQSDKGSIPDRFSAQQFSDYHSELNMSSLELGDSALYFCASSLRQGAGSYNSPLHFGNGTRLTVT.

The CDR3 nucleotides read TGCGCCAGCAGCCAGGGACTAGCGGGGGTAACATACGAGCAGTACTTC. Protein: CASSQGLAGVTYEQYF. The rearrangement uses TRBV4-1 and TRBJ2-7; 14 nucleotides match TRBD2. V gave up 3 bases and J gave up 4 bases; unmatched junction bases: 5. Germline values: CDR1 MGHRA, CDR2 YSYEKL. The CDR3 is made up of 16 amino acids.

The J gene is TRBJ1-3, the V gene TRBV6-6; 9 bases fit TRBD1. Germline CDR1 reads MNHNY; CDR2 reads SVGAGI (reference sequence). The CDR3 extends over 16 amino acids. Trimming removed 5 bases from V and 4 bases from J; junction bases left unmatched: 9. CDR3 region: CASSAAGTGSGNTIYF. The DNA of the CDR3 is TGTGCCAGCAGTGCGGCCGGGACAGGGTCCGGAAACACCATATATTTT.

V and J are TRBV7-8 and TRBJ1-1; 7 bases agree with TRBD1. Germline lookup yields CDR1 SGHVS and CDR2 FQNEAQ. The CDR3 extends over 16 amino acids. V lost 9 bases to trimming and J lost 5 bases; unmatched junction nucleotides: 18. This CDR3 reads CASSIVLRGGNTEAFF. CDR3 nucleotides: TGTGCCAGTTCCATAGTATTGCGAGGGGGCAATACTGAAGCTTTCTTT. Filled out from reference TRBV7-8 and TRBJ1-1, the complete variable domain reads GAGVSQSPRYKVAKRGQDVALRCDPISGHVSLFWYQQALGQGPEFLTYFQNEAQLDKSGLPSDRFFAERPEGSVSTLKIQRTQQEDSAVYLCASSIVLRGGNTEAFFGQGTRLTVV.

The chain joins TRBV3-1 to TRBJ1-6; no clear D gene. Trimming removed 4 bases from V and 6 bases from J, with 16 bases in between. The CDR3 sequence is 16 residues long. From germline, CDR1 is LGHDT and CDR2 YNNKEL (reference sequence). The CDR3, as DNA: TGTGCCAGCAGCCCCTACGTACGGCGGGTTAATTCACCCCTCCACTTT. Its protein product is CASSPYVRRVNSPLHF.

The chain recombines TRBV12-3 or TRBV12-4 with TRBJ2-7; D gene ambiguous. Trimming shortened V by 3 bases and J by 2 bases, and 11 bases separated the two germline ends. The CDR3 runs to 14 residues. As DNA, the CDR3 is TGTGCCAGCAGTTTCGTAGGTCCCCCCTACGAGCAGTACTTC. Amino acid sequence: CASSFVGPPYEQYF.

V usage is TRBV19 and J usage is TRBJ2-7, with 8 bases fitting TRBD1. Trimming removed 6 bases from V and 4 bases from J; junction bases left unmatched: 5. CDR1 is LNHDA and CDR2 is SQIVND in the germline V gene (reference sequence). This CDR3 contains 13 residues. The CDR3 loop reads CASSQGAGYEQYV. The CDR3 DNA reads TGTGCCAGTAGCCAGGGGGCCGGGTACGAGCAGTACGTC.

The rearrangement uses TRBV5-6 and TRBJ2-6, with D maybe TRBD2 (6 bases). The ends were cut back, 2 bases at V and 0 bases at J, with 12 bases in the middle. Germline CDR1 reads SGHDT; CDR2 reads YYEEEE. This CDR3 region has 17 residues. This CDR3 reads CASSFGTVRSGANVLTF. The CDR3 coding sequence is TGTGCCAGCAGCTTTGGGACTGTACGCTCTGGGGCCAACGTCCTGACTTTC. The variable domain in full, with the rest retrieved from reference TRBV5-6 and TRBJ2-6, is DAGVTQSPTHLIKTRGQQVTLRCSPKSGHDTVSWYQQALGQGPQFIFQYYEEEERQRGNFPDRFSGHQFPNYSSELNVNALLLGDSALYLCASSFGTVRSGANVLTFGAGSRLTVL.

The chain combines TRBV20-1 with TRBJ2-5; 11 bases match TRBD2. Germline V gene sequence: CDR1 DFQATT, CDR2 SNEGSKA (reference sequence). V was clipped by 3 bases and J by 4 bases; unmatched bases: 4. This CDR3 has 14 residues. DNA of the CDR3: TGCAGTGCTAGCCGCGGACTAGCGGGAGAGACCCAGTACTTC. The encoded protein is CSASRGLAGETQYF.

V is TRBV29-1 and J is TRBJ1-5, with 11 bases that match TRBD1. CDR3 length: 13 residues. The junction had 1 base not matched to a gene; V was cut back by 6 bases and J by 3 bases. The germline V gene encodes CDR1 SQVTM and CDR2 ANQGSEA. CDR3 bases: TGCAGCGTGGGACAGGGGGTCAATCAGCCCCAGCATTTT. Protein product: CSVGQGVNQPQHF.

V is TRBV15 and J is TRBJ2-5; TRBD2 might be the D (5 bases). Deletions cut 3 bases from V and 5 bases from J, with 13 bases between. Germline CDR1 and CDR2: LNHNV and YYDKDF (reference sequence). The CDR3 contains 14 residues. As DNA, the CDR3 is TGTGCCACCAGCAGTGAACTAGACTCGGAGACCCAGTACTTC. The encoded protein is CATSSELDSETQYF.

This chain links TRBV6-6 with TRBJ1-6; 8 bases map to TRBD1. This CDR3 is 13 amino acids long. V trimming: 10 bases; J trimming: 10 bases; junction bases outside the gene matches: 9. The germline gives CDR1 MNHNY, CDR2 SVGAGI (reference sequence). The CDR3 nucleotides read TGTGCCACCCAACAGGGGGTAAGGTCACCCCTCCACTTT. Translated, it gives CATQQGVRSPLHF.

The V call is TRBV7-9, the J call TRBJ2-7, with D hard to call. The CDR3 is 12 amino acids. Trimming pared 5 bases from V and 0 bases from J, leaving 5 bases between. The germline gives CDR1 SEHNR, CDR2 FQNEAQ (reference sequence). CDR3 in DNA: TGTGCCAGCAGCCAAAACTCCTACGAGCAGTACGTC. As protein: CASSQNSYEQYV.

The chain links TRBV28 to TRBJ2-3; D possibly matches TRBD1 or TRBD2 (5 bases each). Per the germline V gene, CDR1 is MDHEN and CDR2 is SYDVKM. The CDR3 is 16 residues long. V was pared by 5 bases and J by 0 bases, with 15 bases between. The CDR3 protein is CASSVGAKKSTDTQYF. The CDR3 region has the DNA TGTGCCAGCAGTGTCGGGGCTAAGAAAAGCACAGATACGCAGTATTTT.

The sample holds one count of this clonotype. The chain carries TRBV7-2 and TRBJ2-7; the D is unclear. This CDR3 comprises 12 residues. Germline V CDR1 and CDR2: SGHTA, FQGNSA. The germline V and J ends were trimmed by 2 bases and 2 bases, with 4 bases remaining between them. The DNA for the CDR3 is TGTGCCAGCAGCTTAACCCCCTACGAGCAGTACTTC. Its protein product is CASSLTPYEQYF.

The V and J genes are TRBV9 and TRBJ2-1; 9 nucleotides align to TRBD2. J gave up 5 bases and V 0 bases, and 3 bases lay outside the gene matches. This CDR3 spans 15 amino acids. CDR1 is SGDLS and CDR2 is YYNGEE in the germline V gene. Written as DNA, the CDR3 is TGTGCCAGCAGCGTAGACCAGCGGGGGGACAATGAGCAGTTCTTC. This encodes CASSVDQRGDNEQFF.

The chain carries TRBV15 and TRBJ2-2; TRBD2 matches 10 bases. CDR1 is LNHNV, CDR2 YYDKDF, per germline (reference sequence). Trimming removed 1 base from V and 7 bases from J; junction bases left unmatched: 3. The CDR3 consists of 15 residues. The CDR3 nucleotides read TGTGCCACCAGCAGAGTGCCTAGCGGGGGCGGGGAGCTGTTTTTT. Amino acids: CATSRVPSGGGELFF.